A selection of T cell receptor beta chains follows, all from one sample in a study of a mutant IDH1 vaccine in newly diagnosed glioma. Repertoires were generated with immunoSEQ multiplex PCR, while TCRdb's copy carries only in-frame clones and drops some. This repertoire shows about 96,000 clones, about four fifths found once; its top ten account for roughly 7%. The sequences come from PBMCs, collected from a glioma patient treated with radiotherapy, temozolomide or both. These receptors were collected from a man aged 40-49 years with glioma. Both conserved end residues are part of each CDR3. A D gene is named only where the DNA matches it firmly. Size values are once, few and many counts, or a class for expanded clones, and some rows have none.

v_gene	d_gene	abundance	j_gene	len	CDR3aa	CDR3nt
TRBV19	.	.	TRBJ2-2	13	CASSIEGSGELFF	TGTGCCAGTAGTATAGAGGGGTCCGGGGAGCTGTTTTTT
TRBV19	.	few	TRBJ1-4	13	CASSAGVLEKLFF	TGTGCCAGTAGTGCCGGGGTTCTGGAAAAACTGTTTTTT
TRBV6-6	.	once	TRBJ2-2	13	CASSSGFTGELFF	TGTGCCAGCAGTTCGGGTTTCACCGGGGAGCTGTTTTTT
TRBV12-5	.	.	TRBJ2-5	17	CASGLVLGGGVQETQYF	TGTGCTAGTGGTTTGGTATTAGGAGGGGGAGTCCAAGAGACCCAGTACTTC
TRBV6-1	TRBD1	.	TRBJ1-3	13	CASTGGLGNTIYF	TGTGCCAGCACAGGGGGCCTCGGAAACACCATATATTTT
TRBV29-1	.	.	TRBJ2-7	13	CSVEVRGEAERYF	TGCAGCGTTGAAGTCAGGGGAGAGGCCGAGCGGTACTTC
TRBV4-1	.	.	TRBJ2-3	15	CASSQGWTATDTQYF	TGCGCCAGCAGCCAAGGTTGGACAGCAACAGATACGCAGTATTTT
TRBV13	.	once	TRBJ1-6	15	CASSLGGSYNSPLHF	TGTGCCAGCAGCTTGGGGGGTTCCTATAATTCACCCCTCCACTTT
TRBV4-1	TRBD1	few	TRBJ1-1	14	CASSQGLQGVEAFF	TGCGCCAGCAGCCAGGGTCTTCAGGGGGTTGAAGCTTTCTTT
TRBV30	.	.	TRBJ2-7	13	CAWSKDRAYEQYF	TGTGCCTGGAGTAAGGACAGAGCCTACGAGCAGTACTTC
TRBV9	.	.	TRBJ2-2	13	CASSVVGGGELFF	TGTGCCAGCAGCGTTGTGGGTGGCGGGGAGCTGTTTTTT
TRBV6-5	.	.	TRBJ1-2	13	CASSSLGTYGYTF	TGTGCCAGCAGTTCCTTGGGAACCTATGGCTACACCTTC
TRBV4-2	TRBD2	.	TRBJ2-3	17	CASSQPGLAGLTDTQYF	TGTGCCAGCAGCCAACCGGGACTAGCGGGACTCACAGATACGCAGTATTTT
TRBV4-2	.	few	TRBJ1-3	13	CASTLEGVNTIYF	TGTGCCAGCACCTTAGAGGGAGTAAACACCATATATTTT
TRBV19	.	.	TRBJ2-1	15	CASSILSAGYNEQFF	TGTGCCAGTAGTATCTTATCTGCGGGCTACAATGAGCAGTTCTTC
TRBV7-2	.	.	TRBJ2-1	16	CASSGRHRVNYNEQFF	TGTGCCAGCAGCGGCAGACACAGGGTTAACTACAATGAGCAGTTCTTC
TRBV7-2	.	.	TRBJ1-6	15	CASSLEAGKGSPLHF	TGTGCCAGCAGCTTAGAGGCAGGGAAAGGATCACCCCTCCACTTT
TRBV19	.	.	TRBJ1-1	15	CASTHNRGGTAEAFF	TGTGCCAGTACCCATAATCGGGGGGGGACGGCTGAAGCTTTCTTT
TRBV7-2	TRBD1	.	TRBJ1-2	16	CASSPAGTGGNYGYTF	TGTGCCAGCAGCCCAGCAGGGACAGGGGGAAACTATGGCTACACCTTC
TRBV19	.	.	TRBJ2-2	14	CASRKGSYTGELFF	TGTGCCAGTAGAAAGGGCAGCTACACCGGGGAGCTGTTTTTT
TRBV5-1	.	.	TRBJ2-2	14	CASSLEGAPGELFF	TGCGCCAGCAGCTTGGAGGGAGCCCCCGGGGAGCTGTTTTTT
TRBV6-6	TRBD1	.	TRBJ2-7	14	CASRRGQGVNEQYF	TGTGCCAGCCGTAGGGGACAGGGAGTAAACGAGCAGTACTTC
TRBV27	.	.	TRBJ1-6	17	CASSARQERSRNSPLHF	TGTGCCAGCAGTGCGAGACAGGAAAGGAGCCGTAATTCACCCCTCCACTTT
TRBV25-1	.	.	TRBJ2-5	13	CASSGGPQGTQYF	TGTGCCAGCAGTGGAGGGCCCCAAGGGACCCAGTACTTC
TRBV7-2	.	.	TRBJ1-6	13	CASSFDRNSPLHF	TGTGCCAGCAGCTTCGACAGGAATTCACCCCTCCACTTT
TRBV21-1	.	.	TRBJ1-4	14	CASSQGRLGEKLFF	TGTGCCAGCAGCCAGGGACGGCTTGGGGAAAAACTGTTTTTT
TRBV30	.	.	TRBJ1-2	14	CAWSSPQPGTSYTF	TGTGCCTGGAGTTCACCTCAACCAGGGACGAGCTACACCTTC
TRBV6-5	TRBD2	.	TRBJ2-7	13	CASTRGGEYEQYF	TGTGCCAGCACCCGGGGGGGGGAATACGAGCAGTACTTC
TRBV19	TRBD2	.	TRBJ2-1	16	CASSPLSLAGGNEQFF	TGTGCCAGTAGCCCCCTCTCGCTAGCGGGAGGGAATGAGCAGTTCTTC
TRBV7-8	.	.	TRBJ1-3	16	CASSLSTARSGNTIYF	TGTGCCAGCAGCTTATCGACAGCCCGCTCTGGAAACACCATATATTTT
TRBV7-8	TRBD2	.	TRBJ2-7	18	CASSAGLAGSHGIYEQYF	TGTGCCAGCAGCGCGGGACTAGCGGGATCTCATGGAATCTACGAGCAGTACTTC
TRBV10-2	.	.	TRBJ2-5	12	CASSEGGETQYF	TGCGCCAGCAGTGAGGGCGGAGAGACCCAGTACTTC
TRBV27	TRBD1	.	TRBJ2-7	16	CASSPWGQGSLYEQYF	TGTGCCAGCAGTCCGTGGGGACAGGGAAGCCTCTACGAGCAGTACTTC
TRBV14	TRBD1	.	TRBJ2-4	16	CASSQEAGGYKNIQYF	TGTGCCAGCAGCCAAGAAGCAGGGGGCTACAAAAACATTCAGTACTTC
TRBV5-1	.	.	TRBJ1-4	15	CASSLVREADEKLFF	TGCGCCAGCAGCTTGGTCAGGGAGGCTGATGAAAAACTGTTTTTT
TRBV7-2	.	once	TRBJ1-3	15	CASSFDEGSGNTIYF	TGTGCCAGCAGCTTTGACGAGGGCTCTGGAAACACCATATATTTT
TRBV15	.	.	TRBJ2-5	13	CATSRGGVNLQYF	TGTGCCACCAGCAGAGGGGGGGTTAACCTCCAGTACTTC
TRBV19	TRBD1	.	TRBJ1-5	16	CASSGTGGLLSQPQHF	TGTGCCAGTAGCGGGACAGGGGGCTTGTTAAGTCAGCCCCAGCATTTT
TRBV13	.	few	TRBJ1-2	15	CASSLKGAANYGYTF	TGTGCCAGCAGCTTAAAAGGGGCCGCAAACTATGGCTACACCTTC
TRBV7-2	.	.	TRBJ2-1	11	CASSLVNEQFF	TGTGCCAGCAGCTTAGTCAACGAGCAGTTCTTC